The clone carrying this T cell receptor beta chain was seen a handful of times. The study made its TCR cDNA through 5'RACE template switching. That step introduced a universal primer site along with UMIs. TCRdb reanalysed the 5' RACE reads using MiXCR and keeps one entry per CDR3 protein. The sample holds 150,000 to 200,000 distinct CDR3 sequences; 9.3% are singletons and the top ten take about a third. This entry belongs to a study of T cells after yellow fever vaccination. CDR3 length: 15 amino acids. Trimming took 6 bases from V and 2 from J, leaving 17 bases between them. V is TRBV12-3 or TRBV12-4 and J is TRBJ2-7, with unresolved D. The TCR sequence derives from a man aged 18-30 years who received the YFV17D yellow fever vaccine. Sequencing used CD8+ T cells sorted from PBMCs, obtained 45 days after the yellow fever booster vaccination. CDR3 in amino acids: CASSRSDGVAYEQYF. In nucleotides, the CDR3 is TGTGCCAGCAGCCGTTCGGACGGAGTCGCCTACGAGCAGTACTTC.